The 27 T cell receptor beta chains reported below all come from one sample, sequenced in a study of vaccination effects on CD4 cells after COVID-19. These receptors have no known antigen. Some clones are missing from TCRdb's copy, which holds only in-frame ones; the method was immunoSEQ multiplex PCR. Of some 14,000 clones in the sample, over 70% were seen once. Before sequencing, viral peptide pools were used by the ViraFEST assay to expand antigen-specific CD4+ T cells. With 10 days of culture completed, CD4+ T cells were isolated. The person had a PCR-confirmed SARS-CoV-2 infection during March to December 2020. Participants got two doses of BNT162b2 or mRNA-1273 vaccine. The sequencing used CD4+ T cells from PBMCs cultured with HCoV-NL63 spike peptides, collected after COVID-19 vaccination. These receptors all stem from a human donor who had a prior SARS-CoV-2 infection.

V and J are TRBV24-1 and TRBJ2-7, with TRBD1 identical over 10 bases. The CDR3 spans 16 residues. J lost 5 bases, V lost 2 bases, and 8 bases had no gene match. CDR1 and CDR2 from the germline V gene are KGHDR and SFDVKD. The CDR3 region has the DNA TGTGCCACCAGTGATTCCAGGGACAGGGGATCTGACGAGCAGTACTTC. Amino acid sequence: CATSDSRDRGSDEQYF.

The chain combines TRBV30 with TRBJ1-3; unclear D gene. The ends were cut back, 2 bases at V and 0 bases at J, with 5 bases in the middle. This CDR3 has 13 residues. Germline V gene data show CDR1 as GTSNPN and CDR2 as SVGIG (reference sequence). CDR3 DNA: TGTGCCTGGAGTTCTTACTCTGGAAACACCATATATTTT. It codes for CAWSSYSGNTIYF.

The rearrangement links TRBV7-8 to TRBJ2-1; TRBD2 matches 9 bases. Looked up from germline, CDR1 is SGHVS and CDR2 is FQNEAQ. Germline trimming cut 2 bases from V and 7 bases from J; bases unmatched to any gene: 15. This CDR3 spans 18 amino acids. CDR3 in amino acids: CASSLNPFGGGAGNEQFF. In DNA, the CDR3 is TGTGCCAGCAGCTTAAACCCCTTTGGCGGGGGGGCAGGGAATGAGCAGTTCTTC.

The chain is built from TRBV18 and TRBJ2-5; 9 bases line up with TRBD1. J lost 4 bases, V lost 5 bases, and 11 bases had no gene match. This CDR3 contains 16 residues. CDR1 and CDR2 (germline): KGHSH, LQKENI. This chain's CDR3 is CASSTGQGQGPETQYF. CDR3 DNA sequence: TGTGCCAGCTCAACCGGTCAGGGACAGGGCCCAGAGACCCAGTACTTC.

This clone came up a few times. V usage is TRBV6-5 and J usage is TRBJ2-3; D uncertain. This CDR3 is 14 amino acids long. Looked up from germline, CDR1 is MNHEY and CDR2 is SVGAGI. V lost 2 bases and J lost 1, with 7 bases in between. CDR3 amino acids: CASSYGSGTDTQYF. Written as DNA, the CDR3 is TGTGCCAGCAGTTACGGGTCGGGCACAGATACGCAGTATTTT.

This chain joins TRBV2 and TRBJ2-1; D not resolved. The CDR3 contains 15 residues. Germline V gene data show CDR1 as SNHLY and CDR2 as FYNNEI. Trimming removed 2 bases at V and 4 bases at J, with 12 bases between. In DNA, the CDR3 is TGTGCCAGCAGTGAAATTGGGGTTAATTACAATGAGCAGTTCTTC. Translation gives CASSEIGVNYNEQFF.

The V gene is TRBV5-6, the J gene TRBJ2-4; maybe TRBD2 (7 bases). The ends were cut back, 4 bases at V and 7 bases at J, with 21 bases in the middle. This CDR3 has 16 amino acids. The germline gives CDR1 SGHDT, CDR2 YYEEEE. CDR3 sequence reads: CASSAVGGAPTNIQYF. The CDR3 DNA reads as TGTGCCAGCAGCGCGGTGGGGGGGGCGCCTACCAACATTCAGTACTTC.

In regard to this clone: An end of the junction differs from the germline gene, which may be a read error. The chain has TRBV7-7 and TRBJ2-3; no clear D gene. The germline CDR1 and CDR2 sequences are SSHAT and FNYEAQ (reference sequence). The CDR3 is 17 amino acids. Here the CDR3 DNA reads TGTGCTAGCAGCTTAGTCCTCTCGCCGGCGACCACAGATACGCAGTATTTT. Translated, it gives CASSLVLSPATTDTQYF.

A few counts support this clone. This rearrangement joins TRBV7-6 to TRBJ2-2, with D maybe TRBD1 (6 bases). Looked up from germline, CDR1 is SGHVS and CDR2 is FNYEAQ. The V gene lost 2 bases and the J gene lost 2 bases, with 9 bases spanning the gap. This CDR3 is 15 amino acids long. CDR3 sequence reads: CASSLRGTNTGELFF. The CDR3, as DNA: TGTGCCAGCAGCTTAAGGGGGACCAACACCGGGGAGCTGTTTTTT.

V is TRBV2 and J is TRBJ1-1; no clear D gene. Trimming stripped 2 bases from V and 1 base from J, with 5 bases between. CDR1 SNHLY and CDR2 FYNNEI come from the germline V gene. The CDR3 runs to 13 residues. CDR3 sequence reads: CASSEHGNTEAFF. CDR3 in DNA: TGTGCCAGCAGTGAACACGGGAACACTGAAGCTTTCTTT. The complete variable domain, with remaining parts taken from reference TRBV2 and TRBJ1-1, reads EPEVTQTPSHQVTQMGQEVILRCVPISNHLYFYWYRQILGQKVEFLVSFYNNEISEKSEIFDDQFSVERPDGSNFTLKIRSTKLEDSAMYFCASSEHGNTEAFFGQGTRLTVV.

The genes are TRBV28 and TRBJ2-3; 8 bases align to TRBD2. V was pared by 4 bases and J by 1 base, with 4 bases of the junction left unmatched. The CDR3 is made up of 15 amino acids. CDR1 MDHEN and CDR2 SYDVKM come from the germline V gene. CDR3 loop: CASSSPGGGTDTQYF. CDR3 in DNA: TGTGCCAGCAGTTCACCGGGAGGGGGCACAGATACGCAGTATTTT.

This chain connects TRBV11-3 to TRBJ2-7; either TRBD1 or TRBD2 may fit D (7 bases each). Germline V gives CDR1 SGHNT, CDR2 YENEEA. This CDR3 has 16 amino acids. V was trimmed by 5 bases and J by 2 bases, leaving 19 bases between them. CDR3 bases: TGTGCCAGCAGCCGGTTCGGGAGGCAGGGGGCCTACGAGCAGTACTTC. As protein: CASSRFGRQGAYEQYF.

The V gene is TRBV5-1, the J gene TRBJ2-3, with 14 bases identical to TRBD2. The junction had 10 bases not matched to a gene; V was cut back by 4 bases and J by 3 bases. The CDR3 spans 18 residues. Germline loops: CDR1 SGHRS, CDR2 YFSETQ. CDR3 sequence (DNA): TGCGCCAGCAGCCGTCCCGGGACTAGCGGGGGCCCGACAGATACGCAGTATTTT. Encoded protein: CASSRPGTSGGPTDTQYF.

The table lists this clone with a few counts. The chain employs TRBV12-3 or TRBV12-4 and TRBJ1-1, with unresolved D. The CDR3 covers 13 residues. V was trimmed by 3 bases and J by 2 bases, leaving 7 bases between them. This chain's CDR3 is CASSLNTNTEAFF. DNA of the CDR3: TGTGCCAGCAGTTTGAACACAAACACTGAAGCTTTCTTT.

The V call is TRBV5-4, the J call TRBJ2-3; D uncertain. Germline V gene data show CDR1 as SGHNT and CDR2 as YYREEE (reference sequence). The CDR3 loop spans 14 amino acids. Trimming removed 0 bases from V and 2 bases from J, with 7 bases in between. The CDR3 DNA follows: TGTGCCAGCAGCTTGGTCGGTTACACAGATACGCAGTATTTT. Translated, it gives CASSLVGYTDTQYF.

J is TRBJ2-1 and V is TRBV12-5, with TRBD1 matching over 7 bases. Unmatched junction bases numbered 22, after V lost 8 bases and J lost 0 bases. Germline CDR1 is LGHNT and CDR2 is FRNRAP. The CDR3 has 20 amino acids. The CDR3 spells CASRTESRGILLSSYNEQFF. As DNA, the CDR3 is TGTGCTAGTAGGACTGAGTCCAGGGGGATCCTATTAAGCTCCTACAATGAGCAGTTCTTC.

V gene TRBV2 combines with J gene TRBJ1-2; D unresolved. The CDR3 has 12 residues. Germline values: CDR1 SNHLY, CDR2 FYNNEI. V gave up 2 bases and J gave up 5 bases, with 6 bases separating them. CDR3 sequence reads: CASSENSYGYTF. As DNA, the CDR3 is TGTGCCAGCAGTGAAAACAGTTATGGCTACACCTTC.

The chain joins TRBV5-1 to TRBJ2-3; 10 nucleotides align to TRBD2. Germline CDR1 SGHRS, CDR2 YFSETQ. Trimming took 0 bases from V and 4 from J; bases not matched to a gene: 8. The CDR3 extends over 17 amino acids. The CDR3 sequence: CASSLALAGGNPDTQYF. In nucleotides, the CDR3 is TGCGCCAGCAGCTTGGCTTTAGCGGGAGGTAACCCAGATACGCAGTATTTT.

This sequence joins TRBV7-3 and TRBJ2-5; D is perhaps TRBD1 (6 bases). Trimming pared 0 bases from V and 4 bases from J, leaving 9 bases between. CDR3 length equals 14 residues. Germline V lookup: CDR1 SGHTA, CDR2 FQGTGA. The DNA for the CDR3 is TGTGCCAGCAGCTTAACGGGGGACATAGAGACCCAGTACTTC. Translating it yields CASSLTGDIETQYF.

The J gene is TRBJ1-1, the V gene TRBV6-5; D gene uncertain. The length of the CDR3 is 16 residues. Germline CDR1 reads MNHEY; CDR2 reads SVGAGI. Deletions cut 0 bases from V and 0 bases from J, with 11 bases between. CDR3 region: CASSYSMSRLNTEAFF. CDR3 bases: TGTGCCAGCAGTTACTCGATGAGTAGATTGAACACTGAAGCTTTCTTT.

This chain connects TRBV28 to TRBJ1-2; 9 bases align to TRBD1. V was pared by 7 bases and J by 2 bases, with 5 bases of the junction left unmatched. Germline V gives CDR1 MDHEN, CDR2 SYDVKM. The CDR3 loop spans 14 amino acids. Written as DNA, the CDR3 is TGTGCCAGCACCCTGACAGGGGGAAACTATGGCTACACCTTC. Encoded protein: CASTLTGGNYGYTF.

J is TRBJ2-5 and V is TRBV21-1. TRBV21-1 is shown as a pseudogene. The CDR3 extends over 14 amino acids. This CDR3 reads CASSKRARNETQYF. Here the CDR3 DNA reads TGTGCCAGCAGCAAACGGGCCAGGAATGAGACCCAGTACTTC.

The rearrangement uses TRBV29-1 and TRBJ2-2; D not certain. The V end lost 4 bases, the J end lost 7 bases, and 10 bases lay between the germline ends. The CDR3 is 12 amino acids. Germline V CDR1 and CDR2: SQVTM, ANQGSEA. CDR3 region: CSVGLRGGELFF. CDR3 DNA sequence: TGCAGCGTTGGGTTGCGCGGCGGGGAGCTGTTTTTT.

This chain joins TRBV6-6 and TRBJ1-6; the D gene is possibly TRBD1 (5 bases). The V end lost 2 bases, the J end lost 8 bases, and 13 bases lay between the germline ends. The CDR3 totals 15 residues. Germline V gene data show CDR1 as MNHNY and CDR2 as SVGAGI (reference sequence). CDR3 nucleotides: TGTGCCAGCAGTTACGTGGGGGGAGGAGATTCACCCCTCCACTTT. Protein product: CASSYVGGGDSPLHF.

This clone occurred once. The genes are TRBV30 and TRBJ1-1; D remains ambiguous. The germline V and J ends were trimmed by 0 bases and 10 bases, with 12 bases remaining between them. This CDR3 has 12 residues. Per germline, CDR1 GTSNPN and CDR2 SVGIG (reference sequence). Here the CDR3 DNA reads TGTGCCTGGAGTGTTCAAGGATTTAGAGCTTTCTTT. It specifies CAWSVQGFRAFF.

This clone was found once. V usage is TRBV18 and J usage is TRBJ2-7; possible D gene TRBD1, 6 bases. V shed 8 bases and J shed 2 bases, with 19 bases lying between them. This CDR3 comprises 15 residues. The germline gives CDR1 KGHSH, CDR2 LQKENI. CDR3: CASQPSSQGTYEQYF. CDR3 bases: TGTGCCAGCCAGCCGTCTAGCCAGGGGACCTACGAGCAGTACTTC.

The gene calls are TRBV9 and TRBJ2-1; TRBD2 matches at 11 bases. Germline assignment: CDR1 SGDLS and CDR2 YYNGEE. CDR3 length: 17 amino acids. V gave up 2 bases and J gave up 4 bases; unmatched junction bases: 8. CDR3 in DNA: TGTGCCAGCAGCGTCCAACCCGGGACTAGCGGTTACAATGAGCAGTTCTTC. Its translation is CASSVQPGTSGYNEQFF. The complete variable domain, with remaining parts taken from reference TRBV9 and TRBJ2-1, reads DSGVTQTPKHLITATGQRVTLRCSPRSGDLSVYWYQQSLDQGLQFLIQYYNGEERAKGNILERFSAQQFPDLHSELNLSSLELGDSALYFCASSVQPGTSGYNEQFFGPGTRLTVL.